The 26 T cell receptor beta chains given below trace back to one sample, sequenced in a study of T cell responses to AZD1222 COVID-19 vaccine. The repertoire was sequenced with immunoSEQ multiplex PCR; TCRdb's copy has only in-frame clones and lacks some. The sample lists 110,000 to 150,000 clones, roughly 85% occurring once. The sequencing used peripheral blood, collected on day 0 of AZD1222 vaccination. The origin of the receptors is an adult in good health.

The J gene is TRBJ2-7, the V gene TRBV5-4; weak D call: TRBD2 (6 bases). V was trimmed by 1 base and J by 5 bases, leaving 16 bases between them. Per the germline V gene, CDR1 is SGHNT and CDR2 is YYREEE (reference sequence). CDR3 length: 15 residues. Here the CDR3 reads CASSLPGDLAHEQYF. The CDR3 nucleotides read TGTGCCAGCAGCTTGCCGGGGGACTTGGCGCACGAGCAGTACTTC.

This chain uses TRBV19 with TRBJ1-5; D unresolved. V lost 3 bases, J lost 2 bases, and 5 bases lay in between. The CDR3 extends over 13 amino acids. Germline V lookup: CDR1 LNHDA, CDR2 SQIVND (reference sequence). CDR3 protein: CASSMGGNQPQHF. The CDR3 DNA is TGTGCCAGTAGTATGGGAGGCAATCAGCCCCAGCATTTT.

The rearrangement uses TRBV6-6 and TRBJ2-5; TRBD2 matches at 7 bases. V was clipped by 5 bases and J by 9 bases; unmatched bases: 6. Germline V gene sequence: CDR1 MNHNY, CDR2 SVGAGI (reference sequence). CDR3 size: 12 residues. The CDR3 DNA reads as TGTGCCAGCAGTGGCGGGAGTAGCTCCCAGTACTTC. It translates to CASSGGSSSQYF.

The J gene is TRBJ2-5, the V gene TRBV6-5; 8 bases agree with TRBD2. The CDR3 covers 15 residues. Germline V gene lookup returns CDR1 MNHEY and CDR2 SVGAGI. V lost 0 bases to trimming and J lost 7 bases; unmatched junction nucleotides: 7. The CDR3 DNA follows: TGTGCCAGCAGTTACTCGAGCGGGGGCCGGGGGACCCAGTACTTC. Protein: CASSYSSGGRGTQYF.

The chain combines TRBV7-2 with TRBJ2-5; a weak D match, TRBD1 (5 bases). The CDR3 covers 12 residues. Germline V gene data show CDR1 as SGHTA and CDR2 as FQGNSA. V was shortened by 5 bases and J by 4 bases, with 8 bases between the two germline ends. This chain's CDR3 is CASSAGRETQYF. CDR3 DNA: TGTGCCAGCAGCGCAGGGCGAGAGACCCAGTACTTC.

The V and J genes are TRBV19 and TRBJ1-1; TRBD1 matches at 8 bases. The CDR3 runs to 17 residues. Germline CDR1 LNHDA, CDR2 SQIVND (reference sequence). V lost 0 bases, J lost 0 bases, and 6 bases stayed unmatched. The CDR3 protein is CASSIDRGRSLNTEAFF. Here the CDR3 DNA reads TGTGCCAGTAGTATAGACAGGGGGCGGTCCCTGAACACTGAAGCTTTCTTT.

The chain joins TRBV5-1 to TRBJ2-7; D perhaps matches TRBD2 (6 bases). V was trimmed by 5 bases and J by 4 bases, leaving 16 bases between them. In germline, CDR1 is SGHRS, CDR2 YFSETQ. The CDR3 extends over 14 amino acids. DNA for the CDR3: TGCGCCAGCAGTAAAGGGACCGGGGGATACGAGCAGTACTTC. This gives the protein CASSKGTGGYEQYF. The full variable domain, completed using reference TRBV5-1 and TRBJ2-7, is KAGVTQTPRYLIKTRGQQVTLSCSPISGHRSVSWYQQTPGQGLQFLFEYFSETQRNKGNFPGRFSGRQFSNSRSEMNVSTLELGDSALYLCASSKGTGGYEQYFGPGTRLTVT.

This chain links TRBV5-1 with TRBJ2-2, with D perhaps TRBD1 (5 bases). The germline V gene has CDR1 SGHRS and CDR2 YFSETQ. Trimming shortened V by 4 bases and J by 2 bases, and 15 bases separated the two germline ends. The CDR3 totals 16 residues. The DNA for the CDR3 is TGCGCCAGCAGCCCGCCCGGCCAGGGAAACACCGGGGAGCTGTTTTTT. Amino acid sequence: CASSPPGQGNTGELFF.

J is TRBJ1-2 and V is TRBV7-8; D perhaps matches TRBD1 (6 bases). This CDR3 is 17 amino acids long. The V gene's germline CDR1 is SGHVS and CDR2 FQNEAQ. Trimming pared 5 bases from V and 4 bases from J, leaving 23 bases between. The CDR3 here is CASSQRFGRGATYGYTF. The CDR3 bases are TGTGCCAGCAGCCAACGGTTTGGAAGGGGGGCGACCTATGGCTACACCTTC.

This clone has just a few counts. This chain joins TRBV9 and TRBJ1-1; D uncertain. Germline assignment: CDR1 SGDLS and CDR2 YYNGEE. This CDR3 contains 15 residues. V shed 0 bases and J shed 1 base, with 10 bases lying between them. The CDR3 loop reads CASSVDGLANTEAFF. The CDR3, as DNA: TGTGCCAGCAGCGTAGACGGGTTGGCGAACACTGAAGCTTTCTTT.

The chain carries TRBV5-1 and TRBJ1-3, with 8 bases lining up with TRBD1. Trimming at V came to 4 bases and at J to 0 bases, leaving 3 bases not matched to a gene. There are 15 residues in the CDR3. Germline V gives CDR1 SGHRS, CDR2 YFSETQ. CDR3 sequence: CASSVTGGSGNTIYF. The CDR3 nucleotides read TGCGCCAGCAGCGTAACAGGGGGCTCTGGAAACACCATATATTTT.

The chain links TRBV29-1 to TRBJ1-3; TRBD1 matches 10 bases. V gave up 4 bases and J gave up 0 bases; unmatched junction bases: 3. This CDR3 has 15 amino acids. Germline V CDR1 and CDR2: SQVTM, ANQGSEA. CDR3 protein: CSVGDRGPSGNTIYF. The CDR3 DNA sequence: TGCAGCGTTGGGGACAGGGGACCCTCTGGAAACACCATATATTTT.

The chain is built from TRBV28 and TRBJ1-5, with D hard to call. Trimming cost V 7 bases and J 4 bases, with 8 bases left between them. Per germline, CDR1 MDHEN and CDR2 SYDVKM. The length of the CDR3 is 12 residues. In DNA, the CDR3 is TGTGCCAGCAAATCTACGAATCAGCCCCAGCATTTT. It yields the protein CASKSTNQPQHF.

The chain employs TRBV2 and TRBJ1-5; D perhaps matches TRBD1 (5 bases). In germline, CDR1 is SNHLY, CDR2 FYNNEI. The CDR3 spans 15 residues. With 5 bases removed from V and 4 bases from J, the gap between germline ends came to 15 bases. CDR3 coding DNA: TGTGCCAGCAGTAGGGATCAGGGAGGGAATCAGCCCCAGCATTTT. This gives the protein CASSRDQGGNQPQHF. The whole variable domain, filled in from reference TRBV2 and TRBJ1-5, reads EPEVTQTPSHQVTQMGQEVILRCVPISNHLYFYWYRQILGQKVEFLVSFYNNEISEKSEIFDDQFSVERPDGSNFTLKIRSTKLEDSAMYFCASSRDQGGNQPQHFGDGTRLSIL.

V usage is TRBV28 and J usage is TRBJ2-1; D remains unclear. The CDR3 covers 15 residues. The germline V gene has CDR1 MDHEN and CDR2 SYDVKM. With 3 bases removed from V and 4 bases from J, the gap between germline ends came to 13 bases. The CDR3 DNA reads as TGTGCCAGCAGTTTCCCCTTGACGGCATACAATGAGCAGTTCTTC. This codes for CASSFPLTAYNEQFF.

This chain links TRBV4-1 with TRBJ2-3, with 12 bases that match TRBD2. J lost 5 bases, V lost 4 bases, and 13 bases had no gene match. CDR1 MGHRA and CDR2 YSYEKL come from the germline V gene. This CDR3 spans 18 amino acids. CDR3: CASSLHVLAGGARDTQYF. The CDR3 coding sequence is TGCGCCAGCAGCCTCCATGTCCTAGCGGGAGGGGCTAGAGATACGCAGTATTTT.

The chain employs TRBV10-3 and TRBJ2-3; 9 bases line up with TRBD2. The length of the CDR3 is 13 residues. V lost 6 bases and J lost 6; bases outside the gene matches: 4. CDR1 and CDR2 from the germline V gene are ENHRY and SYGVKD. The CDR3 DNA is TGTGCCATCAGAGGGACTAGCTGGGATACGCAGTATTTT. It translates to CAIRGTSWDTQYF.

V usage is TRBV6-6 and J usage is TRBJ1-1; D gene uncertain. The germline V gene has CDR1 MNHNY and CDR2 SVGAGI (reference sequence). This CDR3 has 15 amino acids. The V end lost 2 bases, the J end lost 2 bases, and 12 bases lay between the germline ends. The CDR3: CASSYIEGRNTEAFF. DNA of the CDR3: TGTGCCAGCAGTTACATCGAGGGAAGAAACACTGAAGCTTTCTTT.

The rearrangement links TRBV14 to TRBJ2-2; TRBD2 matches at 10 bases. The germline V gene encodes CDR1 SGHDN and CDR2 FVKESK. J gave up 5 bases and V 2 bases, and 5 bases lay outside the gene matches. This CDR3 spans 16 amino acids. For the CDR3, the DNA is TGTGCCAGCAGCCAATTTGCGGGACTAGCGACCGGGGAGCTGTTTTTT. It codes for CASSQFAGLATGELFF.

The chain has TRBV3-1 (or the pseudogene TRBV3-2) and TRBJ1-5, with D unresolved. The CDR3 loop spans 14 amino acids. The V gene lost 6 bases and the J gene lost 4 bases, with 13 bases spanning the gap. Per the germline V gene, CDR1 is LGHDT and CDR2 is YNNKEL (reference sequence). The CDR3 region is CASSPPGFNQPQHF. DNA of the CDR3: TGTGCCAGCAGTCCTCCGGGATTTAATCAGCCCCAGCATTTT.

The V and J genes are TRBV4-2 and TRBJ2-7; 10 nucleotides agree with TRBD2. This CDR3 contains 15 residues. CDR1 is LGHNA and CDR2 is YNFKEQ in the germline V gene. Trimming at V came to 4 bases and at J to 3 bases, leaving 6 bases not matched to a gene. In DNA, the CDR3 is TGTGCCAGCAGCCTCGCACTAGCGGGGTACTACGAGCAGTACTTC. Encoded protein: CASSLALAGYYEQYF.

V is TRBV27 and J is TRBJ2-5; possible D gene TRBD2, 5 bases. Germline V CDR1 and CDR2: MNHEY, SMNVEV (reference sequence). This CDR3 contains 12 residues. V lost 3 bases to trimming and J lost 7 bases, with 9 bases between them. CDR3 protein: CASSFGAGTQYF. DNA for the CDR3: TGTGCCAGCAGTTTCGGCGCGGGGACCCAGTACTTC.

The chain couples TRBV7-2 to TRBJ1-6; D remains unclear. This CDR3 comprises 12 residues. Germline-derived CDR1 and CDR2 are SGHTA and FQGNSA. Trimming removed 1 base at V and 10 bases at J, with 5 bases between. The CDR3: CASSLEGSPLHF. The CDR3 nucleotides read TGTGCCAGCAGCTTAGAAGGGTCACCCCTCCACTTT.

The sample holds a few counts of this clone. The chain employs TRBV28 and TRBJ2-7, with D unclear. CDR3 length equals 14 residues. V lost 6 bases to trimming and J lost 2 bases, with 14 bases between them. Germline V gene data show CDR1 as MDHEN and CDR2 as SYDVKM. This chain's CDR3 is CASRSLGWAYEQYF. The CDR3 DNA sequence: TGTGCCAGCAGGTCTCTAGGGTGGGCCTACGAGCAGTACTTC. Filled out from reference TRBV28 and TRBJ2-7, the complete variable domain reads DVKVTQSSRYLVKRTGEKVFLECVQDMDHENMFWYRQDPGLGLRLIYFSYDVKMKEKGDIPEGYSVSREKKERFSLILESASTNQTSMYLCASRSLGWAYEQYFGPGTRLTVT.

This rearrangement joins TRBV15 to TRBJ1-2; D uncertain. The ends were cut back, 0 bases at V and 4 bases at J, with 9 bases in the middle. This CDR3 comprises 14 residues. Germline CDR1 reads LNHNV; CDR2 reads YYDKDF (reference sequence). The CDR3 loop is CATSRDRGGYGYTF. In DNA, the CDR3 is TGTGCCACCAGCAGAGATCGGGGAGGCTATGGCTACACCTTC. The full variable domain, its missing parts supplied by reference TRBV15 and TRBJ1-2, is DAMVIQNPRYQVTQFGKPVTLSCSQTLNHNVMYWYQQKSSQAPKLLFHYYDKDFNNEADTPDNFQSRRPNTSFCFLDIRSPGLGDTAMYLCATSRDRGGYGYTFGSGTRLTVV.

The CDR3 reads CAIAGSGNTIYF. DNA for the CDR3: TGTGCCATCGCGGGCAGCGGAAACACCATATATTTT. The chain employs TRBV10-3 and TRBJ1-3, with unresolved D. Trimming stripped 8 bases from V and 4 bases from J, with 9 bases between. Germline V gene sequence: CDR1 ENHRY, CDR2 SYGVKD. The CDR3 has 12 amino acids.